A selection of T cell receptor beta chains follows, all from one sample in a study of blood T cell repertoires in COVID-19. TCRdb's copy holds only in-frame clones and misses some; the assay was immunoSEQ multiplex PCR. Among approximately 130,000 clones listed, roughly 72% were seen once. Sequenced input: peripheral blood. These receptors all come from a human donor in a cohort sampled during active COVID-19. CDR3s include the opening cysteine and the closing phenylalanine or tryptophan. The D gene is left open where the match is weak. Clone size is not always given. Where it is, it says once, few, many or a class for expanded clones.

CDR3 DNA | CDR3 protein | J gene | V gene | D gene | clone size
TGTGCCTGGAGTCAAACCTCAGCGAACACCGGGGAGCTGTTTTTT | CAWSQTSANTGELFF | TRBJ2-2 | TRBV30 | NA | NA
TGTGCCAGTCATACAGGGGAGAGCACCGGGGAGCTGTTTTTT | CASHTGESTGELFF | TRBJ2-2 | TRBV19 | TRBD1 | few
TGTGCCACCAGTGATCGACAGGGTAGCGGGGAGCTGTTTTTT | CATSDRQGSGELFF | TRBJ2-2 | TRBV24-1 | TRBD1 | NA
TGTGCCAGCAGTGGGGACAGCACCGGGGAGCTGTTTTTT | CASSGDSTGELFF | TRBJ2-2 | TRBV2 | TRBD1 | NA
TGCGCCAGCAGCCAACCCATCCTACGGGACACTGAAGCTTTCTTT | CASSQPILRDTEAFF | TRBJ1-1 | TRBV4-1 | NA | many
TGTGCCAGCAGCCAAGAAGGAGGTTACGAGGGCTCACCCCTCCACTTT | CASSQEGGYEGSPLHF | TRBJ1-6 | TRBV4-2 | NA | few
TGTGCCAGCAGCTCCCGGACAGGGCAAGACTACGAGCAGTACTTC | CASSSRTGQDYEQYF | TRBJ2-7 | TRBV5-6 | TRBD1 | NA
TGCGCCCGTGTTGATTCCGGGACAGGGGGCTTTGGTAATGAGCAGTTCTTC | CARVDSGTGGFGNEQFF | TRBJ2-1 | TRBV23-1 | TRBD1 | NA
TGCGCCAGCAGTGAGTCTGGACTAGCGGGGGGCACCAGGTATGAGCAGTTCTTC | CASSESGLAGGTRYEQFF | TRBJ2-1 | TRBV10-1 | TRBD2 | NA
TGTGCCAGCGTTCCGGGACTAGCGGGGGGAACAGATACGCAGTATTTT | CASVPGLAGGTDTQYF | TRBJ2-3 | TRBV2 | TRBD2 | once
TGTGCCAGCAGTTACTCGACAGGGGTTGTTCACGAGCAGTACTTC | CASSYSTGVVHEQYF | TRBJ2-7 | TRBV6-5 | TRBD1 | NA
TGTGCCAGCAGTGAAGCTGGGGGCTTCAATTCACCCCTCCACTTT | CASSEAGGFNSPLHF | TRBJ1-6 | TRBV6-1 | NA | NA
TGTGCCAGCAGCTTGCTTTTACAGGGTCCAGGAAACACCATATATTTT | CASSLLLQGPGNTIYF | TRBJ1-3 | TRBV5-5 | NA | once
TGTGCTAGTGGTTTGGACTCTCTGGGGGGGACGGTTCAGCCCCAGCATTTT | CASGLDSLGGTVQPQHF | TRBJ1-5 | TRBV12-5 | NA | NA
TGTGCCAGCTCGGGACAGGGTGTGAATCAGCCCCAGCATTTT | CASSGQGVNQPQHF | TRBJ1-5 | TRBV18 | TRBD1 | NA
TGTGCCTGGACACCAGGGGTCTCTGGAAACACCATATATTTT | CAWTPGVSGNTIYF | TRBJ1-3 | TRBV30 | NA | NA
TGTGCCAGCAGCCATGGCGGGGGCAACTATGGCTACACCTTC | CASSHGGGNYGYTF | TRBJ1-2 | TRBV3-1/TRBV3-2 | NA | NA
TGTGCCAGCAGCCCCAGGGACAGGGAGGGTGGAACTGAAGCTTTCTTT | CASSPRDREGGTEAFF | TRBJ1-1 | TRBV9 | TRBD1 | NA
TGTGCCAGCAGCCAGGACAGGGGACAAGAGACCCAGTACTTC | CASSQDRGQETQYF | TRBJ2-5 | TRBV7-8 | TRBD1 | NA
TGCGCCAGCGGCCTCTCTGGGGCCAACGTCCTGACTTTC | CASGLSGANVLTF | TRBJ2-6 | TRBV10-1 | NA | NA
TGTGCCAGCAGCTTCGCGTCACTTAACTATGGCTACACCTTC | CASSFASLNYGYTF | TRBJ1-2 | TRBV11-2 | NA | NA
TGTGCCAGCAGTACTACGGGACTAGCGGGGGGGGCGCCCACCACAGATACGCAGTATTTT | CASSTTGLAGGAPTTDTQYF | TRBJ2-3 | TRBV3-1/TRBV3-2 | TRBD2 | NA
TGTGCCAGCAGCCCCACCGGGACACCGAACACTGAAGCTTTCTTT | CASSPTGTPNTEAFF | TRBJ1-1 | TRBV7-6 | NA | few
TGCGCCAGCAGTCGACAGGGAGTCAATCAGCCCCAGCATTTT | CASSRQGVNQPQHF | TRBJ1-5 | TRBV10-2 | TRBD1 | NA
TGTGCCAGCAGTTTGGTCAGCAGGGGGACCTACGAGCAGTACTTC | CASSLVSRGTYEQYF | TRBJ2-7 | TRBV28 | TRBD1 | NA
TGTGCCTGGAGCGGGGGGGGCGGCAATCAGCCCCAGCATTTT | CAWSGGGGNQPQHF | TRBJ1-5 | TRBV30 | NA | NA
TGTGCCAGCAGCTCCTCACCCGGGAGCTCCTATAATTCACCCCTCCACTTT | CASSSSPGSSYNSPLHF | TRBJ1-6 | TRBV7-9 | NA | NA
TGTGCCAGCAGCCAGGGGTTAGGGGAGACCCAGTACTTC | CASSQGLGETQYF | TRBJ2-5 | TRBV5-6 | NA | NA
TGTGCCAGCAGCCATCTAGGGGCTGGAGAGACCCAGTACTTC | CASSHLGAGETQYF | TRBJ2-5 | TRBV5-5 | NA | NA
TGTGCCAGCAACCGACTAGCGGGGGGGTCAGATACGCAGTATTTT | CASNRLAGGSDTQYF | TRBJ2-3 | TRBV3-1/TRBV3-2 | TRBD2 | NA
TGTGCCACCAGCAGAGACGTACAGGGGAGTTTCGGCTATGGCTACACCTTC | CATSRDVQGSFGYGYTF | TRBJ1-2 | TRBV15 | TRBD1 | NA
TGTGCCAGCAGAGCGCTGACAGGGAACACCGGGGAGCTGTTTTTT | CASRALTGNTGELFF | TRBJ2-2 | TRBV13 | NA | few
TGTGCCAGCTCACCAGGGACAGCCGAAAAACTGTTTTTT | CASSPGTAEKLFF | TRBJ1-4 | TRBV18 | TRBD1 | NA
TGCGCCAGCAGCTTGAGCGGGTACGAGCAGTACTTC | CASSLSGYEQYF | TRBJ2-7 | TRBV5-1 | NA | NA
TGTGCCAGCAGGGGGGACAACCAGGCTGAAGCTTTCTTT | CASRGDNQAEAFF | TRBJ1-1 | TRBV7-6 | NA | NA
TGCGCCAGCACCTTGGAGTCCAGCACCGGGGAGCTGTTTTTT | CASTLESSTGELFF | TRBJ2-2 | TRBV5-1 | NA | NA
TGTGCCAGCTCACCACGGAGCACCCTAGATACGCAGTATTTT | CASSPRSTLDTQYF | TRBJ2-3 | TRBV18 | NA | NA
TGTGCCAGCAGTGAACGTCCGTTAGACACCATATATTTT | CASSERPLDTIYF | TRBJ1-3 | TRBV6-1 | NA | NA
TGTGCCAGCAGCTGGGACAGGGATCAGCCCCAGCATTTT | CASSWDRDQPQHF | TRBJ1-5 | TRBV27 | TRBD1 | NA
TGTGCCAGCAGCGGGTCCCCTGTTGGGGGCTACACCTTC | CASSGSPVGGYTF | TRBJ1-2 | TRBV12-3/TRBV12-4 | NA | NA
TGCGCCAGCAGCCTGGGACTAGCGGGAGAGACCCAGTACTTC | CASSLGLAGETQYF | TRBJ2-5 | TRBV5-1 | TRBD2 | NA
TGTGCCAGCTCACCATCGGTGAACACTGAAGCTTTCTTT | CASSPSVNTEAFF | TRBJ1-1 | TRBV18 | NA | NA